A single sample is the source of the 19 T cell receptor beta chains below, sequenced in a study of T cell responses to AZD1222 COVID-19 vaccine. Libraries were prepared by immunoSEQ multiplex PCR; TCRdb keeps only in-frame clonotypes and omits some of them. The profile shows 90,000 to 130,000 clones, roughly 84% of them singletons. The source material was peripheral blood, sampled on day 0 of AZD1222 vaccination. The receptors were sampled from an adult in good health.

The CDR3 loop reads CASSLVRDRKLFF. The CDR3 DNA reads as TGTGCCAGCAGCTTAGTAAGGGATAGAAAACTGTTTTTT. J is TRBJ1-4 and V is TRBV7-2; no reliable D call. Per the germline V gene, CDR1 is SGHTA and CDR2 is FQGNSA. The CDR3 is 13 residues long. The ends were cut back, 1 base at V and 10 bases at J, with 10 bases in the middle. The full variable domain, in which reference TRBV7-2 and TRBJ1-4 provide the parts outside the CDR3, is GAGVSQSPSNKVTEKGKDVELRCDPISGHTALYWYRQSLGQGLEFLIYFQGNSAPDKSGLPSDRFSAERTGGSVSTLTIQRTQQEDSAVYLCASSLVRDRKLFFGSGTQLSVL.

The chain has TRBV6-5 and TRBJ1-1; D gene ambiguous. The V gene's germline CDR1 is MNHEY and CDR2 SVGAGI. There are 14 residues in the CDR3. V was trimmed by 2 bases and J by 0 bases, leaving 7 bases between them. The CDR3 region has the DNA TGTGCCAGCAGTTACAGGTGGATGAACACTGAAGCTTTCTTT. Protein product: CASSYRWMNTEAFF.

The chain has TRBV10-3 and TRBJ1-5; 8 bases align to TRBD1. Per the germline V gene, CDR1 is ENHRY and CDR2 is SYGVKD. Unmatched junction bases numbered 7, after V lost 3 bases and J lost 0 bases. The CDR3 has 17 residues. The CDR3 protein is CAISDLGTGDSNQPQHF. Here the CDR3 DNA reads TGTGCCATCAGTGATCTCGGGACAGGCGATAGCAATCAGCCCCAGCATTTT.

The rearrangement links TRBV5-1 to TRBJ2-2, with a tentative D call TRBD1 (7 bases). The CDR3 runs to 16 residues. V dropped 7 bases and J dropped 4 bases, with 20 bases sitting between them. The germline gives CDR1 SGHRS, CDR2 YFSETQ. CDR3 coding DNA: TGCGCCAGCGGAAGGGAGACTCAGGGGGGCACCGGGGAGCTGTTTTTT. Protein sequence: CASGRETQGGTGELFF. Using reference TRBV5-1 and TRBJ2-2 for the parts outside the CDR3, the full variable domain is KAGVTQTPRYLIKTRGQQVTLSCSPISGHRSVSWYQQTPGQGLQFLFEYFSETQRNKGNFPGRFSGRQFSNSRSEMNVSTLELGDSALYLCASGRETQGGTGELFFGEGSRLTVL.

CDR3 nucleotides: TGTGCCAGCAGTTGGACTAGCGGACAAGAGACCCAGTACTTC. Translating gives CASSWTSGQETQYF. The rearrangement uses TRBV6-6 and TRBJ2-5; TRBD2 agrees at 10 bases. After removal of 4 bases from V and 2 bases from J, the junction contained 1 base not matched to a gene. Germline CDR1 and CDR2: MNHNY and SVGAGI (reference sequence). The CDR3 has 14 residues.

This chain joins TRBV4-1 and TRBJ1-5, with unresolved D. CDR3 length equals 15 residues. Trimming removed 1 base from V and 0 bases from J, with 7 bases in between. CDR1 and CDR2 (germline): MGHRA, YSYEKL. CDR3 nucleotide sequence: TGCGCCAGCAGCCAAGTGGAAGATAGCAATCAGCCCCAGCATTTT. Protein product: CASSQVEDSNQPQHF.

The V and J genes are TRBV6-5 and TRBJ1-1, with D uncertain. The CDR3 covers 15 residues. Trimming took 7 bases from V and 4 from J, leaving 19 bases between them. Germline V gives CDR1 MNHEY, CDR2 SVGAGI. DNA for the CDR3: TGTGCCAGCACCAAACCAGGAGATGTCTTCACTGAAGCTTTCTTT. Residues: CASTKPGDVFTEAFF.

CDR3 in amino acids: CASSDTGQGGYNSPLHF. The CDR3 DNA reads as TGTGCCAGCAGTGATACAGGACAGGGGGGATATAATTCACCCCTCCACTTT. The chain recombines TRBV6-1 with TRBJ1-6, with 10 nucleotides matching TRBD1. V trimming: 3 bases; J trimming: 4 bases; junction bases outside the gene matches: 6. The CDR3 spans 17 residues. CDR1 and CDR2 from the germline V gene are MNHNS and SASEGT.

The V and J genes are TRBV19 and TRBJ2-5; D possibly corresponds to TRBD2 (5 bases). The CDR3 totals 12 residues. Trimming pared 5 bases from V and 4 bases from J, leaving 8 bases between. In germline, CDR1 is LNHDA, CDR2 SQIVND (reference sequence). CDR3 loop: CASSVGGETQYF. CDR3 nucleotide sequence: TGTGCCAGTAGTGTAGGAGGAGAGACCCAGTACTTC.

The chain combines TRBV11-2 with TRBJ2-5; D is ambiguous. V gave up 3 bases and J gave up 1 base, with 12 bases separating them. Per germline, CDR1 SGHAT and CDR2 FQNNGV. This CDR3 has 15 amino acids. The CDR3 coding sequence is TGTGCCAGCAGCTTTCTTGGCACAATCCAAGAGACCCAGTACTTC. This codes for CASSFLGTIQETQYF.

The table lists this clone with a count of one. The chain carries TRBV7-7 and TRBJ1-5; TRBD1 matches 7 bases. Germline lookup yields CDR1 SSHAT and CDR2 FNYEAQ (reference sequence). This CDR3 has 13 residues. With 5 bases clipped from V and 5 bases from J, the junction kept 3 bases outside the gene matches. The CDR3 DNA follows: TGTGCCAGCAGCAAAACAGGGGATCAGCCCCAGCATTTT. Its protein product is CASSKTGDQPQHF. Supplemented by reference TRBV7-7 and TRBJ1-5, the full variable domain reads GAGVSQSPRYKVTKRGQDVTLRCDPISSHATLYWYQQALGQGPEFLTYFNYEAQPDKSGLPSDRFSAERPEGSISTLTIQRTEQRDSAMYRCASSKTGDQPQHFGDGTRLSIL.

The chain employs TRBV7-9 and TRBJ1-4; D gene uncertain. Germline-derived CDR1 and CDR2 are SEHNR and FQNEAQ (reference sequence). V was pared by 1 base and J by 5 bases, with 11 bases between. The CDR3 length is 15 residues. The CDR3: CASSLVPRLNEKLFF. In DNA, the CDR3 is TGTGCCAGCAGCTTAGTCCCCCGACTGAATGAAAAACTGTTTTTT.

The chain uses TRBV7-2 and TRBJ1-1, with a weak D call TRBD1 (6 bases). Germline assignment: CDR1 SGHTA and CDR2 FQGNSA. V lost 1 base to trimming and J lost 10 bases, with 10 bases between them. This CDR3 region has 12 residues. CDR3 DNA sequence: TGTGCCAGCAGCTTAGTGACAGGCAGAGCTTTCTTT. It encodes CASSLVTGRAFF.

The V and J genes are TRBV7-6 and TRBJ2-6, with D tentatively TRBD1 (5 bases). This CDR3 is built from 17 residues. Per germline, CDR1 SGHVS and CDR2 FNYEAQ. Trimming cost V 4 bases and J 0 bases, with 13 bases left between them. The CDR3 sequence is CASSSNPGYSGANVLTF. In DNA form, the CDR3 reads TGTGCCAGCAGCTCAAACCCAGGGTACTCTGGGGCCAACGTCCTGACTTTC. The whole variable domain, remainder taken from reference TRBV7-6 and TRBJ2-6, is GAGVSQSPRYKVTKRGQDVALRCDPISGHVSLYWYRQALGQGPEFLTYFNYEAQQDKSGLPNDRFSAERPEGSISTLTIQRTEQRDSAMYRCASSSNPGYSGANVLTFGAGSRLTVL.

The CDR3 nucleotides read TGTGCCAGCAGTCGGGCCCAGGACACCGGGGAGCTGTTTTTT. Its translation: CASSRAQDTGELFF. V gene TRBV7-9 combines with J gene TRBJ2-2; D not resolved. The CDR3 consists of 14 residues. Trimming pared 6 bases from V and 3 bases from J, leaving 11 bases between. Germline lookup yields CDR1 SEHNR and CDR2 FQNEAQ (reference sequence).

V gene TRBV5-6 combines with J gene TRBJ2-5; the D is unclear. CDR3 length: 12 amino acids. V was clipped by 7 bases and J by 3 bases, with 10 bases between them. The germline V gene has CDR1 SGHDT and CDR2 YYEEEE. CDR3 amino acids: CASGLVEETQYF. In nucleotides, the CDR3 is TGTGCCAGCGGCCTGGTGGAAGAGACCCAGTACTTC.

The rearrangement uses TRBV7-2 and TRBJ1-4, with D hard to call. The CDR3 extends over 15 amino acids. The germline CDR1 and CDR2 sequences are SGHTA and FQGNSA. Trimming left V 1 base short and J 10 bases short, with 16 bases between. The CDR3 nucleotides are TGTGCCAGCAGCTTAGACCGGTGGTCGGGTGTAAAACTGTTTTTT. It is translated as CASSLDRWSGVKLFF.

This clone was found a few times. This chain joins TRBV7-8 and TRBJ1-2; D gene uncertain. Germline CDR1 is SGHVS and CDR2 is FQNEAQ. V was clipped by 2 bases and J by 2 bases, with 12 bases between them. This CDR3 contains 15 residues. In DNA form, the CDR3 reads TGTGCCAGCAGCTTACGCCGGGAGTTGAACTATGGCTACACCTTC. It translates to CASSLRRELNYGYTF.

DNA for the CDR3: TGTGCCAGCAGTTCCCCCACAGGCGGAGAAAAACTGTTTTTT. It specifies CASSSPTGGEKLFF. V gene TRBV28 combines with J gene TRBJ1-4, with TRBD1 as a possible D gene (5 bases). Germline V gene data show CDR1 as MDHEN and CDR2 as SYDVKM. The CDR3 is 14 amino acids. V lost 4 bases, J lost 8 bases, and 14 bases lay in between.